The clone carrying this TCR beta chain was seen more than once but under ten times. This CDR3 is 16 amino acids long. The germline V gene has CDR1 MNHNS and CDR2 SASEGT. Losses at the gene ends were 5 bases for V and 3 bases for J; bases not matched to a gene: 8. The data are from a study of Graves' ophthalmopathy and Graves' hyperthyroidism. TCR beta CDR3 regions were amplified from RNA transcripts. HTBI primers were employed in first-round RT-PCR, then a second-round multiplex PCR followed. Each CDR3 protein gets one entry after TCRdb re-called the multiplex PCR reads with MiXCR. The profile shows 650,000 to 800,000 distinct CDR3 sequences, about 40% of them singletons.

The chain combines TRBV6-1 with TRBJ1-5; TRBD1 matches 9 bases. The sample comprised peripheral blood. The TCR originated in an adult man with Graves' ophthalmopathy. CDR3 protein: CASSPPRQGVNQPQHF. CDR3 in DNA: TGTGCCAGCAGTCCTCCGAGACAGGGGGTCAATCAGCCCCAGCATTTT.